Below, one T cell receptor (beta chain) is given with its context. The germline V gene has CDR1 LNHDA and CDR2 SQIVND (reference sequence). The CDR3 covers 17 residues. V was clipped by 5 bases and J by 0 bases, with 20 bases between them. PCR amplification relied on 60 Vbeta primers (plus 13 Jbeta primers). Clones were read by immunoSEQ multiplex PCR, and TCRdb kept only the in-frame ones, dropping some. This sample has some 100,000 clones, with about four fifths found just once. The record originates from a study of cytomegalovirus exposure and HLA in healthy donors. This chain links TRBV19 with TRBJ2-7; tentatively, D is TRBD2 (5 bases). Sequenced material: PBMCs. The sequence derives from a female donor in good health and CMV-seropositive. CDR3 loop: CASSARDVGGLSYEQYF. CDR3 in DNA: TGTGCCAGTAGTGCCCGGGATGTGGGCGGGCTCTCCTACGAGCAGTACTTC.